The entry that follows covers one TCR beta chain sequence. The antigen remains undetermined. The sample originates from a study of T cell responses to AZD1222 COVID-19 vaccine. The CDR3 is 16 residues long. The V segment lost 5 bases and the J segment 4 bases; nucleotides outside the gene matches: 12. The germline V gene encodes CDR1 SGHTA and CDR2 FQGNSA. Study-level points and caveats: Spike was spanned by vaccine-associated CD4 TCRs, which were dominant at 160-218 and 743-854.

Repertoires were generated with immunoSEQ multiplex PCR, while TCRdb's copy carries only in-frame clones and drops some. The repertoire holds 90,000 to 110,000 clones, with approximately 88% as singletons. V usage is TRBV7-2 and J usage is TRBJ1-2; 8 nucleotides align to TRBD1. The clonotype comes from an adult in good health. The sample here was peripheral blood, taken on day 0 of AZD1222 vaccination. DNA for the CDR3: TGTGCCAGCAGCCCCGCGGCAGGGGGCGCTGGCTATGGCTACACCTTC. As protein: CASSPAAGGAGYGYTF.